The rows below give T cell receptor beta chains drawn from one sample of a study of T-cell reconstitution after alpha-beta-depleted transplantation in children. MiXCR was run by TCRdb on the PCR reads, yielding one entry per CDR3 protein. Here the sample spans 300,000 or so distinct CDR3 sequences, around 20% being singletons. This material consisted of PBMCs, mostly from graft donor cells, taken 180 days after TCRalphabeta/CD19-depleted stem cell transplant. Every receptor here comes from a male patient younger than 18 who had a stem cell transplant for acute lymphoblastic leukemia, so the T cells may come from the graft donor. Both conserved end residues are part of each CDR3. Each record gives: J gene, V gene, clone size, CDR3 length, D gene, CDR3 protein, CDR3 DNA. D genes are given only for firm matches. Expanded clones are given a class, and other clones once, few, many or no size at all.

J gene: TRBJ2-7; V gene: TRBV7-9; clone size: many; CDR3 length: 15; D gene: .; CDR3 protein: CASSLGDPAGYEQYF; CDR3 DNA: TGTGCCAGCAGCTTAGGGGATCCGGCAGGCTACGAGCAGTACTTC
J gene: TRBJ2-1; V gene: TRBV10-1; clone size: few; CDR3 length: 15; D gene: .; CDR3 protein: CASSDSSGAYNEQFF; CDR3 DNA: TGCGCCAGCAGTGATAGTAGCGGAGCCTACAATGAGCAGTTCTTC
J gene: TRBJ2-7; V gene: TRBV7-9; clone size: few; CDR3 length: 11; D gene: .; CDR3 protein: CASSFDYEQYF; CDR3 DNA: TGTGCCAGCAGCTTCGACTACGAGCAGTACTTC
J gene: TRBJ2-5; V gene: TRBV5-1; clone size: few; CDR3 length: 15; D gene: .; CDR3 protein: CASSFKARTSETQYF; CDR3 DNA: TGCGCCAGCAGCTTTAAGGCCAGAACGTCAGAGACCCAGTACTTC
J gene: TRBJ1-5; V gene: TRBV4-1; clone size: few; CDR3 length: 18; D gene: .; CDR3 protein: CASSQEVGGGGSNQPQHF; CDR3 DNA: TGCGCCAGCAGCCAAGAAGTCGGGGGTGGAGGGAGCAATCAGCCCCAGCATTTT
J gene: TRBJ2-7; V gene: TRBV7-9; clone size: .; CDR3 length: 13; D gene: .; CDR3 protein: CASSPKTRYEQYF; CDR3 DNA: TGTGCCAGCAGCCCAAAGACTCGTTACGAGCAGTACTTC
J gene: TRBJ1-5; V gene: TRBV4-3; clone size: .; CDR3 length: 15; D gene: .; CDR3 protein: CASSTTDRGNQPQHF; CDR3 DNA: TGCGCCAGCAGCACTACCGACAGAGGCAATCAGCCCCAGCATTTT
J gene: TRBJ2-1; V gene: TRBV5-6; clone size: few; CDR3 length: 11; D gene: .; CDR3 protein: CASSSEASQFF; CDR3 DNA: TGTGCCAGCAGCTCGGAGGCCTCCCAGTTCTTC
J gene: TRBJ1-1; V gene: TRBV7-3; clone size: .; CDR3 length: 13; D gene: .; CDR3 protein: CASSFQGITEAFF; CDR3 DNA: TGTGCCAGCAGCTTCCAGGGGATCACTGAAGCTTTCTTT
J gene: TRBJ2-2; V gene: TRBV3-1; clone size: few; CDR3 length: 16; D gene: TRBD2; CDR3 protein: CASSHLAGRSAGELFF; CDR3 DNA: TGTGCCAGCAGCCACCTAGCGGGAAGGAGTGCCGGGGAGCTGTTTTTT
J gene: TRBJ2-7; V gene: TRBV7-9; clone size: .; CDR3 length: 13; D gene: .; CDR3 protein: CASRLAPRYEQYF; CDR3 DNA: TGTGCCAGCAGGCTAGCTCCTCGGTACGAGCAGTACTTC
J gene: TRBJ2-7; V gene: TRBV5-1; clone size: .; CDR3 length: 17; D gene: TRBD2; CDR3 protein: CASSTGLAYSSSYEQYF; CDR3 DNA: TGCGCCAGCAGTACGGGACTAGCGTACAGTAGCTCCTACGAGCAGTACTTC
J gene: TRBJ2-3; V gene: TRBV12-3/TRBV12-4; clone size: few; CDR3 length: 14; D gene: TRBD2; CDR3 protein: CASSSERDIDTQYF; CDR3 DNA: TGTGCCAGCAGTTCTGAGCGGGATATAGATACGCAGTATTTT
J gene: TRBJ2-1; V gene: TRBV5-5; clone size: few; CDR3 length: 15; D gene: .; CDR3 protein: CASSLGALGAGEQFF; CDR3 DNA: TGTGCCAGCAGCTTGGGGGCCCTGGGGGCTGGTGAGCAGTTCTTC
J gene: TRBJ2-7; V gene: TRBV9; clone size: .; CDR3 length: 16; D gene: .; CDR3 protein: CASSPPPTSFVYEQYF; CDR3 DNA: TGTGCCAGCAGCCCCCCCCCGACTAGTTTCGTCTACGAGCAGTACTTC
J gene: TRBJ2-5; V gene: TRBV24-1; clone size: .; CDR3 length: 13; D gene: .; CDR3 protein: CATSDSGMETQYF; CDR3 DNA: TGTGCCACCAGTGATTCCGGGATGGAGACCCAGTACTTC
J gene: TRBJ2-1; V gene: TRBV6-5; clone size: few; CDR3 length: 16; D gene: .; CDR3 protein: CASSYLGASPYNEQFF; CDR3 DNA: TGTGCCAGCAGTTACTTGGGGGCCTCCCCCTACAATGAGCAGTTCTTC
J gene: TRBJ2-1; V gene: TRBV20-1; clone size: .; CDR3 length: 15; D gene: TRBD2; CDR3 protein: CSANPLLTSGNEQFF; CDR3 DNA: TGCAGTGCCAATCCCCTCCTGACTAGCGGGAATGAGCAGTTCTTC
J gene: TRBJ1-1; V gene: TRBV5-1; clone size: .; CDR3 length: 14; D gene: .; CDR3 protein: CASSLMQGWTEAFF; CDR3 DNA: TGCGCCAGCAGCTTGATGCAGGGATGGACTGAAGCTTTCTTT
J gene: TRBJ2-1; V gene: TRBV19; clone size: .; CDR3 length: 12; D gene: .; CDR3 protein: CASKRGGNEQFF; CDR3 DNA: TGTGCCAGTAAACGGGGTGGCAATGAGCAGTTCTTC
J gene: TRBJ2-3; V gene: TRBV18; clone size: .; CDR3 length: 16; D gene: TRBD1; CDR3 protein: CASSPVTGVYTDTQYF; CDR3 DNA: TGTGCCAGCTCACCAGTTACAGGGGTATACACAGATACGCAGTATTTT
J gene: TRBJ1-3; V gene: TRBV27; clone size: .; CDR3 length: 20; D gene: TRBD1; CDR3 protein: CASSLRWEGALLSLRNTIYF; CDR3 DNA: TGTGCCAGCAGTTTAAGGTGGGAGGGGGCCCTCCTGAGTTTGCGAAACACCATATATTTT
J gene: TRBJ2-3; V gene: TRBV7-7; clone size: few; CDR3 length: 13; D gene: .; CDR3 protein: CASSVWFTDTQYF; CDR3 DNA: TGTGCCAGCAGCGTGTGGTTCACAGATACGCAGTATTTT
J gene: TRBJ2-2; V gene: TRBV28; clone size: .; CDR3 length: 16; D gene: .; CDR3 protein: CASSLEQIRNTGELFF; CDR3 DNA: TGTGCCAGCAGTTTAGAGCAGATACGGAACACCGGGGAGCTGTTTTTT
J gene: TRBJ1-5; V gene: TRBV6-1; clone size: .; CDR3 length: 19; D gene: TRBD1; CDR3 protein: CASSGGTGRNAYSNQPQHF; CDR3 DNA: TGTGCCAGCAGTGGGGGGACAGGGAGAAATGCTTATAGCAATCAGCCCCAGCATTTT
J gene: TRBJ2-7; V gene: TRBV20-1; clone size: .; CDR3 length: 13; D gene: .; CDR3 protein: CSAGAGLSYEQYF; CDR3 DNA: TGCAGTGCAGGAGCGGGCCTTTCCTACGAGCAGTACTTC
J gene: TRBJ1-1; V gene: TRBV5-1; clone size: .; CDR3 length: 16; D gene: TRBD1; CDR3 protein: CASSLGQGLGFTEAFF; CDR3 DNA: TGCGCCAGCAGCTTGGGACAGGGTTTAGGTTTCACTGAAGCTTTCTTT
J gene: TRBJ2-2; V gene: TRBV14; clone size: .; CDR3 length: 16; D gene: .; CDR3 protein: CASSLAPRGLTGELFF; CDR3 DNA: TGTGCCAGCAGCCTCGCCCCGCGGGGCCTCACCGGGGAGCTGTTTTTT
J gene: TRBJ2-7; V gene: TRBV6-1; clone size: .; CDR3 length: 16; D gene: TRBD1; CDR3 protein: CASRFPGQGSSYEQYF; CDR3 DNA: TGTGCCAGCAGATTTCCGGGACAGGGTTCCTCCTACGAGCAGTACTTC
J gene: TRBJ1-1; V gene: TRBV24-1; clone size: .; CDR3 length: 13; D gene: .; CDR3 protein: CATSDNVGTEAFF; CDR3 DNA: TGTGCCACCAGTGACAATGTCGGGACTGAAGCTTTCTTT
J gene: TRBJ2-1; V gene: TRBV10-3; clone size: few; CDR3 length: 15; D gene: TRBD2; CDR3 protein: CAISNSGRAGNEQFF; CDR3 DNA: TGTGCCATCAGCAATAGCGGGAGGGCCGGCAATGAGCAGTTCTTC
J gene: TRBJ1-5; V gene: TRBV6-1; clone size: .; CDR3 length: 15; D gene: .; CDR3 protein: CASKGAGGSNQPQHF; CDR3 DNA: TGTGCCAGCAAAGGGGCTGGGGGTAGCAATCAGCCCCAGCATTTT
J gene: TRBJ2-7; V gene: TRBV12-3/TRBV12-4; clone size: few; CDR3 length: 12; D gene: .; CDR3 protein: CASSLGGAEQYF; CDR3 DNA: TGTGCCAGCAGTTTAGGGGGGGCCGAGCAGTACTTC
J gene: TRBJ2-1; V gene: TRBV12-3/TRBV12-4; clone size: .; CDR3 length: 15; D gene: .; CDR3 protein: CASSGGQVPGNEQFF; CDR3 DNA: TGTGCCAGCAGTGGGGGACAAGTCCCTGGGAATGAGCAGTTCTTC
J gene: TRBJ1-1; V gene: TRBV7-9; clone size: many; CDR3 length: 14; D gene: .; CDR3 protein: CASSPIRVNTEAFF; CDR3 DNA: TGTGCCAGCAGCCCCATTAGGGTGAACACTGAAGCTTTCTTT